This entry lists 26 T cell receptor beta chains sequenced from one sample in a study of preoperative IRX-2 immunotherapy in early breast cancer. The table came from immunoSEQ multiplex PCR; TCRdb's copy has only in-frame clones and leaves some out. The sample shows more than 35,000 clones, 77% of them seen only once. Treatment in this sample: preoperative locoregional IRX-2 cytokine immunotherapy. This specimen was tumor tissue, taken after IRX-2 immunotherapy. Every receptor here comes from a human donor with breast cancer.

The chain employs TRBV29-1 and TRBJ2-7; tentatively, D is TRBD2 (5 bases). The V gene's germline CDR1 is SQVTM and CDR2 ANQGSEA. The V gene lost 4 bases and the J gene lost 6 bases, with 13 bases spanning the gap. This CDR3 has 12 amino acids. Here the CDR3 DNA reads TGCAGCGTTGGGTTACTCGGAGGCGAGCAGTACTTC. Its protein is CSVGLLGGEQYF.

The chain has TRBV11-3 and TRBJ2-7; TRBD2 matches at 9 bases. CDR3 length: 15 residues. From germline, CDR1 is SGHNT and CDR2 YENEEA. After removal of 5 bases from V and 5 bases from J, the junction contained 10 bases not matched to a gene. The CDR3 DNA follows: TGTGCCAGCAGCCGAGGGGGCGGGAGGGCGGACGAGCAGTACTTC. Translated, it gives CASSRGGGRADEQYF.

The chain carries TRBV6-8 and TRBJ1-5, with D unclear. CDR1 is MNHGY, CDR2 SAAAGT, per germline. Trimming removed 1 base at V and 1 base at J, with 2 bases between. The CDR3 covers 13 residues. CDR3 DNA sequence: TGTGCCAGCAGTTACTACAGCAATCAGCCCCAGCATTTT. Translating gives CASSYYSNQPQHF.

The chain couples TRBV19 to TRBJ2-1; 8 bases are a match to TRBD1. Germline values: CDR1 LNHDA, CDR2 SQIVND (reference sequence). The J segment lost 0 bases and the V segment lost 5 bases, leaving 6 bases of the junction unmatched. The CDR3 runs to 16 residues. The CDR3 region has the DNA TGTGCCAGTAGTCAAAACAGGGGGAGCTCCTACAATGAGCAGTTCTTC. Amino acid sequence: CASSQNRGSSYNEQFF.

CDR3 residues: CASEGGRETQYF. The CDR3 coding sequence is TGTGCCAGCGAGGGTGGAAGAGAGACCCAGTACTTC. V is TRBV6-4 and J is TRBJ2-5; possible D gene TRBD2, 5 bases. Germline CDR1 reads MRHNA; CDR2 reads SNTAGT. V gave up 8 bases and J gave up 4 bases, with 11 bases separating them. CDR3 length: 12 residues.

Only one count was recorded for this clone. The chain is built from TRBV28 and TRBJ1-4; 9 bases line up with TRBD1. The ends lost 5 bases at V and 3 bases at J; junction bases unmatched: 4. CDR3 length: 15 amino acids. CDR1 is MDHEN and CDR2 is SYDVKM in the germline V gene. The CDR3 spells CASSPRDRANEKLFF. CDR3 DNA: TGTGCCAGCAGTCCACGGGACAGGGCTAATGAAAAACTGTTTTTT.

V usage is TRBV1 and J usage is TRBJ2-7; TRBD2 was called by the table and not checked on the DNA. TRBV1 is marked as a pseudogene. The CDR3 loop spans 13 amino acids. The CDR3 DNA is TGCGCCAGCAGCCAAGGGGGAGACCACGAGCAGTACTTC. It yields the protein CASSQGGDHEQYF.

The sample holds a few counts of this clone. This rearrangement joins TRBV29-1 to TRBJ1-4; D is possibly TRBD1 (5 bases). The CDR3 spans 14 residues. V was trimmed by 3 bases and J by 2 bases, leaving 10 bases between them. Germline assignment: CDR1 SQVTM and CDR2 ANQGSEA. In DNA, the CDR3 is TGCAGCGTTGATGGGGGGTCGACTAATGAAAAACTGTTTTTT. Translating gives CSVDGGSTNEKLFF.

The rearrangement joins TRBV5-1 to TRBJ2-3; TRBD1 aligns across 9 bases. In germline, CDR1 is SGHRS, CDR2 YFSETQ. V shed 0 bases and J 5 bases; nucleotides not matched to a gene: 4. The CDR3 has 15 residues. CDR3 protein: CASSLVGQGIDTQYF. CDR3 sequence (DNA): TGCGCCAGCAGCTTGGTGGGACAGGGAATAGATACGCAGTATTTT.

The CDR3 region has the DNA TGCGCCAGCAGCTTAAAATCCCAGGGGACTGAAGCTTTCTTT. Translated, it gives CASSLKSQGTEAFF. This rearrangement joins TRBV5-1 to TRBJ1-1, with D possibly matching TRBD1 (6 bases). The CDR3 sequence is 14 residues long. The germline V gene encodes CDR1 SGHRS and CDR2 YFSETQ. Trimming stripped 2 bases from V and 5 bases from J, with 13 bases between. Variable domain in full (rest from reference TRBV5-1 and TRBJ1-1): KAGVTQTPRYLIKTRGQQVTLSCSPISGHRSVSWYQQTPGQGLQFLFEYFSETQRNKGNFPGRFSGRQFSNSRSEMNVSTLELGDSALYLCASSLKSQGTEAFFGQGTRLTVV.

The chain employs TRBV28 and TRBJ1-4; tentatively, D is TRBD1 (5 bases). V gave up 8 bases and J gave up 6 bases, with 13 bases separating them. The length of the CDR3 is 13 residues. In germline, CDR1 is MDHEN, CDR2 SYDVKM. The CDR3 region is CASAWGGDEKLFF. DNA of the CDR3: TGTGCCAGCGCATGGGGAGGGGATGAAAAACTGTTTTTT.

The V and J genes are TRBV10-2 and TRBJ2-7, with TRBD2 matching over 13 bases. The CDR3 runs 15 residues. Germline-derived CDR1 and CDR2 are WSHSY and SAAADI. V lost 6 bases, J lost 2 bases, and 4 bases stayed unmatched. CDR3 amino acids: CASRTSGRFPYEQYF. The CDR3 DNA reads TGCGCCAGCAGGACTAGCGGGAGGTTTCCCTACGAGCAGTACTTC.

The rearrangement uses TRBV5-1 and TRBJ1-1; 7 bases align to TRBD1. CDR1 SGHRS and CDR2 YFSETQ come from the germline V gene. The CDR3 consists of 15 residues. V lost 2 bases and J lost 0; bases outside the gene matches: 4. The CDR3 DNA is TGCGCCAGCAGCTTAGGACAGGCCGTGAACACTGAAGCTTTCTTT. It is translated as CASSLGQAVNTEAFF.

The chain couples TRBV11-3 to TRBJ2-1; 8 bases are shared with TRBD2. Losses at the gene ends were 3 bases for V and 8 bases for J; bases not matched to a gene: 9. The CDR3 runs to 15 residues. Germline CDR1 reads SGHNT; CDR2 reads YENEEA. CDR3 loop: CASSLASGGGDEQFF. DNA for the CDR3: TGTGCCAGCAGCTTGGCCAGCGGGGGAGGCGATGAGCAGTTCTTC.

The chain has TRBV11-3 and TRBJ2-7; D is perhaps TRBD1 or TRBD2 (5 bases each). The CDR3 is 15 residues long. Germline V gives CDR1 SGHNT, CDR2 YENEEA. V was shortened by 5 bases and J by 0 bases, with 14 bases between the two germline ends. The CDR3 DNA sequence: TGTGCCAGCAGCCGTGGGGCGGGTGGCTCCTACGAGCAGTACTTC. Residues: CASSRGAGGSYEQYF.

As to this clone: Compared with germline, one end of the junction differs, possibly owing to a read error. This chain joins TRBV28 and TRBJ2-7; 11 positions match TRBD1. CDR1 is MDHEN, CDR2 SYDVKM, per germline. The CDR3 has 17 amino acids. The CDR3 is CASSLLLGQGVSYEQYF. The CDR3, as DNA: TGTGCCAGCAGCTTATTATTGGGACAGGGGGTATCCTACGAGCAGTACTTC.

The chain has TRBV28 and TRBJ2-7; 8 nucleotides match TRBD2. Looked up from germline, CDR1 is MDHEN and CDR2 is SYDVKM. V shed 3 bases and J 3 bases; nucleotides not matched to a gene: 4. The CDR3 loop spans 14 amino acids. CDR3 loop: CASSFSGENYEQYF. The CDR3 DNA reads as TGTGCCAGCAGTTTTAGCGGGGAGAACTACGAGCAGTACTTC. The variable domain in full, completed from reference TRBV28 and TRBJ2-7, reads DVKVTQSSRYLVKRTGEKVFLECVQDMDHENMFWYRQDPGLGLRLIYFSYDVKMKEKGDIPEGYSVSREKKERFSLILESASTNQTSMYLCASSFSGENYEQYFGPGTRLTVT.

The chain is built from TRBV15 and TRBJ1-5; unclear D gene. Trimming pared 1 base from V and 0 bases from J, leaving 10 bases between. Germline V lookup: CDR1 LNHNV, CDR2 YYDKDF (reference sequence). CDR3 length: 16 residues. For the CDR3, the DNA is TGTGCCACCAGCAGAGTCGATGGTTTTAGCAATCAGCCCCAGCATTTT. Amino acids: CATSRVDGFSNQPQHF.

The V call is TRBV14, the J call TRBJ2-1; 10 bases fit TRBD2. The CDR3 sequence is 18 residues long. Germline CDR1 is SGHDN and CDR2 is FVKESK. The V gene end was trimmed by 4 bases and the J gene end by 0 bases; junction bases not matched to a gene: 9. The CDR3 sequence: CASSPPRTSGLSYNEQFF. DNA for the CDR3: TGTGCCAGCAGCCCACCCCGGACTAGCGGCCTCTCCTACAATGAGCAGTTCTTC.

The V call is TRBV7-4, the J call TRBJ2-2; D possibly corresponds to TRBD2 (8 bases). CDR3 length: 16 residues. Trimming cost V 5 bases and J 0 bases, with 13 bases left between them. Germline V lookup: CDR1 SGHVT, CDR2 SQSDAQ. Here the CDR3 DNA reads TGTGCCAGCAGCGCGGGAGGACAGGCGAACACCGGGGAGCTGTTTTTT. Amino acids: CASSAGGQANTGELFF.

V gene TRBV6-8 combines with J gene TRBJ2-5, with 11 nucleotides matching TRBD2. CDR3 length: 19 residues. Germline-derived CDR1 and CDR2 are MNHGY and SAAAGT. V dropped 6 bases and J dropped 5; count of bases not matched to a gene: 20. The CDR3 spells CASRPGTSGIRAREETQYF. Here the CDR3 DNA reads TGTGCCAGCAGACCCGGGACTAGCGGCATCAGGGCGAGGGAGGAGACCCAGTACTTC.

The chain links TRBV18 to TRBJ2-7; D gene uncertain. From germline, CDR1 is KGHSH and CDR2 LQKENI. The CDR3 is made up of 13 amino acids. The ends were cut back, 6 bases at V and 5 bases at J, with 14 bases in the middle. This chain's CDR3 is CASSPPGDHEQYF. In DNA, the CDR3 is TGTGCCAGCTCCCCTCCCGGAGACCACGAGCAGTACTTC.

CDR3 loop: CATSRESTGGLLNEKLFF. As DNA, the CDR3 is TGTGCCACCAGCAGAGAATCCACAGGGGGCCTCCTTAATGAAAAACTGTTTTTT. This chain connects TRBV15 to TRBJ1-4; 9 nucleotides agree with TRBD1. Germline loops: CDR1 LNHNV, CDR2 YYDKDF (reference sequence). Trimming took 0 bases from V and 4 from J; bases not matched to a gene: 9. This CDR3 is 18 amino acids long.

This clone was seen a single time. V and J are TRBV30 and TRBJ1-5, with a possible D match to TRBD1 (6 bases). Germline values: CDR1 GTSNPN, CDR2 SVGIG (reference sequence). V lost 5 bases, J lost 9 bases, and 14 bases lay in between. This CDR3 has 12 residues. CDR3 region: CAWSYEGGPQHF. The CDR3 DNA reads as TGTGCCTGGTCCTACGAGGGGGGGCCCCAGCATTTT.

The J gene is TRBJ2-6, the V gene TRBV29-1; unclear D gene. CDR3 length: 15 amino acids. Germline V gene lookup returns CDR1 SQVTM and CDR2 ANQGSEA. V was pared by 3 bases and J by 3 bases, with 12 bases between. The CDR3 coding sequence is TGCAGCGTTGAGGTCTTGGGTTATGGGGCCAACGTCCTGACTTTC. It encodes CSVEVLGYGANVLTF.

V is TRBV11-3 and J is TRBJ1-2; weak D call: TRBD1 (5 bases). CDR1 and CDR2 from the germline V gene are SGHNT and YENEEA. The CDR3 sequence is 14 residues long. Trimming left V 8 bases short and J 0 bases short, with 13 bases between. Written as DNA, the CDR3 is TGTGCCAGCGGGGCAGCTAAAACTAACTATGGCTACACCTTC. It encodes CASGAAKTNYGYTF.